This T cell receptor beta chain is drawn from a study of PD-L1 blockade in urothelial cancer. The V gene lost 3 bases and the J gene lost 5 bases, with 28 bases spanning the gap. The germline CDR1 and CDR2 sequences are LGHNA and YNFKEQ. CDR3 length: 19 amino acids. Clones were sequenced by immunoSEQ multiplex PCR, and TCRdb holds only the in-frame ones, with some missing. The data contain tens of thousands of clones, about 83% of them singletons. Noted time point: pretreatment peripheral blood. The material was PBMCs, obtained around atezolizumab (anti-PD-L1) treatment. The chain links TRBV4-2 to TRBJ1-1; a weak D match, TRBD1 (6 bases). The TCR originated in a man between 60 and 75 years old with urothelial cancer. In nucleotides, the CDR3 is TGTGCCAGCAGCCATACTGGGGGCGGACGATACTTAGCGGGGACTGAAGCTTTCTTT. It translates to CASSHTGGGRYLAGTEAFF.